This T cell receptor beta chain is from a study of beta chain features in type 1 diabetes. Findings and limits, study-wide: Shorter TCRB CDR3s, moderately but significantly so, marked every one of the four CD4+ subsets in Type 1 diabetes patients.

Points on this clone: Antigen: not known.

CD4+ cells of the naive, central memory, regulatory and stem cell-like memory types were sorted via CD45RO/CCR7/CD25/CD127/CD95/CD27. Every isolated RNA sample was fully reverse transcribed, so sequencing captured expressed TCRB transcripts. Only in-frame clones appear in the TCRdb table, and some are missing; sequencing was by immunoSEQ multiplex PCR. Seen here are over 100,000 clones, about 15% observed once, and the top ten hold about 2.1%. CDR1 and CDR2 from the germline V gene are SGHTA and FQGNSA. V was clipped by 5 bases and J by 1 base, with 10 bases between them. The CDR3 consists of 14 residues.

This TCR derives from a man aged 25-40 years with type 1 diabetes. The chain has TRBV7-2 and TRBJ2-3; possibly TRBD1 for D (5 bases). The sequencing sample was made of central memory CD4+ T cells from blood. The CDR3 sequence is CASSRTRGTDTQYF. The CDR3 DNA reads as TGTGCCAGCAGCCGGACACGGGGCACAGATACGCAGTATTTT.